The clone carrying this TCR beta chain was observed a few times. What it binds is not known. A single base separates this from a much larger clone, so it may be a read error. These data are taken from a study of CD8+CD57+ T cells in acquired aplastic anemia. Study in general: An average of roughly 3 ug of DNA was obtained from sorted CD4+ and CD8+ cells.

CDR3 and TCR beta VDJ profiling relied on a genomic DNA template. TCRdb used MiXCR to reprocess the reads, holding one entry per CDR3 protein. The table has 150,000 to 200,000 distinct CDR3 sequences, around three fifths seen once. Study-wide results and limits: Patients and controls shared 25 to 30 CD8+ CDR3 sequences. Patients versus controls showed no significant CD8+ Simpson's diversity difference.

The CDR3 extends over 14 amino acids. The chain carries TRBV12-3 or TRBV12-4 and TRBJ1-1; tentative D call: TRBD1 (5 bases). The TCR was taken from a human donor with severe aplastic anemia or a healthy control (not recorded which). The sequenced sample consisted of sorted CD4+, CD8+, or CD8+CD57+ T cells (not recorded which) from PBMCs. CDR3 loop: CASSLQGRGVEALF. The CDR3 coding sequence is TGTGCCAGCAGTTTACAGGGTAGGGGCGTTGAGGCTCTCTTT.